The 8 T cell receptor beta chains in this list originate from one sample, sequenced in a study of cytomegalovirus exposure and HLA in healthy donors. PCR primers comprised 60 Vbeta and 13 Jbeta primers. The method was immunoSEQ multiplex PCR; TCRdb's version includes in-frame clones alone and lacks a portion of them. The sample consists of under 65,000 clones, 60% to 85% of them appearing once. The specimen sequenced was PBMCs. These TCRs come from a young man in good health and CMV-seropositive.

The chain employs TRBV10-3 and TRBJ2-7; D call uncertain. This CDR3 contains 14 residues. V was cut by 4 bases and J by 0 bases, with 10 bases left in between. Germline V gene data show CDR1 as ENHRY and CDR2 as SYGVKD. The CDR3 here is CAISGFMSSYEQYF. CDR3 DNA sequence: TGTGCCATCAGTGGGTTTATGAGCTCCTACGAGCAGTACTTC.

The J gene is TRBJ2-6, the V gene TRBV27, with D possibly TRBD2 on 7 matching bases. The CDR3 sequence is 15 residues long. V gave up 6 bases and J gave up 1 base, with 10 bases separating them. CDR1 is MNHEY and CDR2 is SMNVEV in the germline V gene (reference sequence). CDR3: CASRRGGSGANVLTF. The DNA of the CDR3 is TGTGCCAGCAGGAGGGGGGGGTCTGGGGCCAACGTCCTGACTTTC. Combining the CDR3 with reference TRBV27 and TRBJ2-6 gives the whole variable domain EAQVTQNPRYLITVTGKKLTVTCSQNMNHEYMSWYRQDPGLGLRQIYYSMNVEVTDKGDVPEGYKVSRKEKRNFPLILESPSPNQTSLYFCASRRGGSGANVLTFGAGSRLTVL.

The chain is built from TRBV4-2 and TRBJ2-1; 8 bases are a match to TRBD2. The V gene end was trimmed by 1 base and the J gene end by 0 bases; junction bases not matched to a gene: 8. There are 18 residues in the CDR3. The germline gives CDR1 LGHNA, CDR2 YNFKEQ. As DNA, the CDR3 is TGTGCCAGCAGCCAAGGAACGGGCGGGGGGAGCTCCTACAATGAGCAGTTCTTC. It translates to CASSQGTGGGSSYNEQFF.

The chain couples TRBV18 to TRBJ1-1; perhaps TRBD1 as D (5 bases). Germline values: CDR1 KGHSH, CDR2 LQKENI. The CDR3 runs 14 residues. V shed 5 bases and J shed 2 bases, with 12 bases lying between them. In DNA form, the CDR3 reads TGTGCCAGCTCAACACGACAGCTTAACACTGAAGCTTTCTTT. This codes for CASSTRQLNTEAFF.

The chain employs TRBV15 and TRBJ1-6, with 12 bases aligning to TRBD1. V shed 0 bases, J shed 4 bases, and the junction held 4 bases outside the gene matches. Germline V gene sequence: CDR1 LNHNV, CDR2 YYDKDF (reference sequence). The CDR3 has 18 residues. The CDR3 DNA follows: TGTGCCACCAGCAGAGATAAGGGACAGGGGGCTTATAATTCACCCCTCCACTTT. It yields the protein CATSRDKGQGAYNSPLHF.

The chain links TRBV9 to TRBJ2-2; TRBD1 is a possible D gene (7 bases). The CDR3 is made up of 13 amino acids. V lost 9 bases and J lost 0, with 9 bases in between. CDR1 and CDR2 from the germline V gene are SGDLS and YYNGEE. This chain's CDR3 is CATGGPNTGELFF. The CDR3 DNA reads TGTGCCACAGGGGGGCCGAACACCGGGGAGCTGTTTTTT.

The V gene is TRBV7-9, the J gene TRBJ1-2, with D maybe TRBD1 (5 bases). The V and J ends lost 7 bases and 1 base respectively, with 13 bases between them. The CDR3 spans 14 residues. The V gene's germline CDR1 is SEHNR and CDR2 FQNEAQ (reference sequence). CDR3 sequence (DNA): TGTGCCAGCACCGCGGGGGAGGGTAACTATGGCTACACCTTC. Translating it yields CASTAGEGNYGYTF.

The V call is TRBV27, the J call TRBJ1-6; no definite D call. Germline V CDR1 and CDR2: MNHEY, SMNVEV (reference sequence). The V end was cut by 5 bases, the J end by 0 bases, with 8 bases between. The CDR3 runs 15 residues. The CDR3 sequence is CASSQQSSYNSPLHF. CDR3 in DNA: TGTGCCAGCAGTCAACAGAGCTCCTATAATTCACCCCTCCACTTT.